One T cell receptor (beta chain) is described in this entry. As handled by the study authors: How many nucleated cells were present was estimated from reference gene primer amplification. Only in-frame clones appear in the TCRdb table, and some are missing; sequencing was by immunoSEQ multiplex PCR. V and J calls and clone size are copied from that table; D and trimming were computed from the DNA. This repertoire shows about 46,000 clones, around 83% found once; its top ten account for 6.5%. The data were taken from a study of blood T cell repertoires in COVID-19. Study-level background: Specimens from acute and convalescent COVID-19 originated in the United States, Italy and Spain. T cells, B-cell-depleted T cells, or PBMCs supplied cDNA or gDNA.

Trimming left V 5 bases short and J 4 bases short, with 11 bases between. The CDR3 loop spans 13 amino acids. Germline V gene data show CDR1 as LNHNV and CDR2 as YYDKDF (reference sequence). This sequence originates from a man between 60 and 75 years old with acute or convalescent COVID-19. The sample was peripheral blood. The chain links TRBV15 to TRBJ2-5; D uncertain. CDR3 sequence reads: CATSGPGGETQYF. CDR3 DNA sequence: TGTGCCACCAGCGGGCCAGGTGGAGAGACCCAGTACTTC.